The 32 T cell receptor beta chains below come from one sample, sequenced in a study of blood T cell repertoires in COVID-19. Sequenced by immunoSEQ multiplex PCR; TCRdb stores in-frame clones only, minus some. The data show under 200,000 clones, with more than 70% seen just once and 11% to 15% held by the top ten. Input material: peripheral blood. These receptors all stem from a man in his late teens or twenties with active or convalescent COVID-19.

The CDR3 here is CASSQVGTRGYTF. Written as DNA, the CDR3 is TGTGCCAGCAGCCAAGTCGGGACTCGGGGCTACACCTTC. The chain carries TRBV3-1 (or the pseudogene TRBV3-2) and TRBJ1-2, with D perhaps matching TRBD1 (5 bases). The germline CDR1 and CDR2 sequences are LGHDT and YNNKEL (reference sequence). This CDR3 has 13 amino acids. V dropped 1 base and J dropped 8 bases, with 11 bases sitting between them.

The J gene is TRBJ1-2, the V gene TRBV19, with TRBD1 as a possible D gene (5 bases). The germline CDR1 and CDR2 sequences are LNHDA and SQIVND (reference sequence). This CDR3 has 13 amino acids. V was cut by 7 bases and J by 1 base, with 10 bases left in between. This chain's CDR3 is CASKGLSNYGYTF. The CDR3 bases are TGTGCCAGTAAGGGGCTAAGTAACTATGGCTACACCTTC.

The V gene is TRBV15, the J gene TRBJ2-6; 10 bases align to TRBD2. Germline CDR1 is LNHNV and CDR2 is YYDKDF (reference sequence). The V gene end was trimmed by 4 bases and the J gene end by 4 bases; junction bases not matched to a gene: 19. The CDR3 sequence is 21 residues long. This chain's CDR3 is CATSTLLGLAEFSGGANVLTF. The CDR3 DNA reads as TGTGCCACCAGCACGTTACTTGGACTAGCGGAATTTTCTGGGGGGGCCAACGTCCTGACTTTC. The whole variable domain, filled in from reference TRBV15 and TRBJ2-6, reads DAMVIQNPRYQVTQFGKPVTLSCSQTLNHNVMYWYQQKSSQAPKLLFHYYDKDFNNEADTPDNFQSRRPNTSFCFLDIRSPGLGDTAMYLCATSTLLGLAEFSGGANVLTFGAGSRLTVL.

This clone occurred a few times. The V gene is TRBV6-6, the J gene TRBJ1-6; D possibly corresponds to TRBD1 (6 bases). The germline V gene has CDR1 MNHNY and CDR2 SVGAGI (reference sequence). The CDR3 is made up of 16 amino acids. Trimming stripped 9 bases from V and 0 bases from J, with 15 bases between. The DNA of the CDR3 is TGTGCCAGTCTACCGGACAGAAGCTCCTATAATTCACCCCTCCACTTT. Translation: CASLPDRSSYNSPLHF.

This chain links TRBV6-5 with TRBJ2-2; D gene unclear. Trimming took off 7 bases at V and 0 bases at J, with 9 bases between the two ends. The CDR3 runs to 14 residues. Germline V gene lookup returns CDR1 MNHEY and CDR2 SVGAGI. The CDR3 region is CASKITPNTGELFF. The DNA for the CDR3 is TGTGCCAGCAAGATCACACCGAACACCGGGGAGCTGTTTTTT.

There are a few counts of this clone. In DNA, the CDR3 is TGTGCCATCAGTGAGTCGGGGGGGGGCAATCAGCCCCAGCATTTT. Protein product: CAISESGGGNQPQHF. The V call is TRBV10-3, the J call TRBJ1-5; possibly TRBD1 for D (5 bases). Deletions cut 0 bases from V and 2 bases from J, with 8 bases between. Looked up from germline, CDR1 is ENHRY and CDR2 is SYGVKD. CDR3 size: 15 residues.

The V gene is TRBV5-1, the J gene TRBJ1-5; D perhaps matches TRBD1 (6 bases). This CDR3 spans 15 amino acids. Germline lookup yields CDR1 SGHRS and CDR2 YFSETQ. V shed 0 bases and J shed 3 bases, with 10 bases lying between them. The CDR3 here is CASSLAPGANQPQHF. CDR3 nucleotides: TGCGCCAGCAGCTTGGCCCCAGGGGCCAATCAGCCCCAGCATTTT.

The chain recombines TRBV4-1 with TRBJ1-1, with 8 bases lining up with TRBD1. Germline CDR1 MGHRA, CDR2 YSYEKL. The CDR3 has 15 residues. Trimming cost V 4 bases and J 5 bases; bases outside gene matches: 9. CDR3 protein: CASSLPGRGRTEAFF. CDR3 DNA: TGCGCCAGCAGCCTCCCGGGCAGGGGGCGGACTGAAGCTTTCTTT.

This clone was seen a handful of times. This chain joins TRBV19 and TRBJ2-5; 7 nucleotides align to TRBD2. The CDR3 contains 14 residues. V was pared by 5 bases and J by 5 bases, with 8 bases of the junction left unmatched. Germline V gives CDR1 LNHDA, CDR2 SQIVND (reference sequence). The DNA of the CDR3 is TGTGCCAGTAGTGTCCAGACTAGCTCGGAGACCCAGTACTTC. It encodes CASSVQTSSETQYF. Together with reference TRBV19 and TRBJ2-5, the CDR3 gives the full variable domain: DGGITQSPKYLFRKEGQNVTLSCEQNLNHDAMYWYRQDPGQGLRLIYYSQIVNDFQKGDIAEGYSVSREKKESFPLTVTSAQKNPTAFYLCASSVQTSSETQYFGPGTRLLVL.

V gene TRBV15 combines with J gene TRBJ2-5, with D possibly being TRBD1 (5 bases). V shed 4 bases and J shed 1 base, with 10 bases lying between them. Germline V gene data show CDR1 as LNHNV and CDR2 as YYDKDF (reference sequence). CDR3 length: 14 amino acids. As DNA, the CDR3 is TGTGCCACCAGCAACCAGGGCTTCCAAGAGACCCAGTACTTC. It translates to CATSNQGFQETQYF.

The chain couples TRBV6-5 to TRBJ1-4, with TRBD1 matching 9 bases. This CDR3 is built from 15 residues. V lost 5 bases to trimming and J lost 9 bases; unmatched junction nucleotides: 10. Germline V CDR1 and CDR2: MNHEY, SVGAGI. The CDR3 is CASSPGTGTSQKLFF. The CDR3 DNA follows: TGTGCCAGCAGTCCAGGGACAGGGACGTCTCAAAAACTGTTTTTT.

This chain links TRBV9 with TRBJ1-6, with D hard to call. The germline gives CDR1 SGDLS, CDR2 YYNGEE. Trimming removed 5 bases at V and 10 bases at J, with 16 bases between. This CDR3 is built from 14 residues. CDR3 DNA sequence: TGTGCCAGCAGTCTTTACGAGGAAAGATCACCCCTCCACTTT. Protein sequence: CASSLYEERSPLHF.

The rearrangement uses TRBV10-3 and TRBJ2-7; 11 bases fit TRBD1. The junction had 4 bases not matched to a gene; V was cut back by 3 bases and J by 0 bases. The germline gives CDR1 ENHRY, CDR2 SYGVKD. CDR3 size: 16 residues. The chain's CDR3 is CAISDPGTGGSYEQYF. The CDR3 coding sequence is TGTGCCATCAGTGACCCTGGGACAGGGGGCTCCTACGAGCAGTACTTC.

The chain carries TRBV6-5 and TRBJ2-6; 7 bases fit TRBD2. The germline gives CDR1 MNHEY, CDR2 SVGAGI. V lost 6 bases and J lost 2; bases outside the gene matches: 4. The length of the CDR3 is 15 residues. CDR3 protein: CASRAGSTGANVLTF. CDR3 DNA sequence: TGTGCCAGCAGAGCGGGGAGTACTGGGGCCAACGTCCTGACTTTC.

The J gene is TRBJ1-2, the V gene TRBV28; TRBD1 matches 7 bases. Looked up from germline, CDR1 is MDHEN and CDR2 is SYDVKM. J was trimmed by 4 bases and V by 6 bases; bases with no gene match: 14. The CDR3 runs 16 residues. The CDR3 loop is CASRVPTGTPPYGYTF. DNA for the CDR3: TGTGCCAGCAGAGTCCCGACAGGGACCCCCCCCTATGGCTACACCTTC.

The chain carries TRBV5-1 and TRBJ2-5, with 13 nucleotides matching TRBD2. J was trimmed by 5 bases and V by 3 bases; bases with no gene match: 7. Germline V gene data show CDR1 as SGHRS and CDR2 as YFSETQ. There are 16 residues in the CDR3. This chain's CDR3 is CASSSGLAGDGETQYF. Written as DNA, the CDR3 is TGCGCCAGCAGCTCAGGACTAGCGGGAGACGGGGAGACCCAGTACTTC.

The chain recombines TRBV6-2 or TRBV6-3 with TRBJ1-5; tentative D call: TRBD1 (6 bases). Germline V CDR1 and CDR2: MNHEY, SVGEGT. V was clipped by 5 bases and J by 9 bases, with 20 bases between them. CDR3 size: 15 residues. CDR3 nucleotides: TGTGCCAGCAGTCTCACCGGGACAAGCGCCGGGCCCCAGCATTTT. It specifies CASSLTGTSAGPQHF.

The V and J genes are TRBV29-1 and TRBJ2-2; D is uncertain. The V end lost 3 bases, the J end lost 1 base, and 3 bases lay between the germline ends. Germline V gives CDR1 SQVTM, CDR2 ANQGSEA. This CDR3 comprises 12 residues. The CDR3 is CSVDRNTGELFF. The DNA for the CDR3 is TGCAGCGTTGACAGGAACACCGGGGAGCTGTTTTTT.

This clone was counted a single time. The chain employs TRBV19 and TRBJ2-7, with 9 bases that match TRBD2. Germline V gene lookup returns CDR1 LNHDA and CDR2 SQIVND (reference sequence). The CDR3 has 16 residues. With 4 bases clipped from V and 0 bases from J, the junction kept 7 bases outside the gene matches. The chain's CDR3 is CASSRASGDLSYEQYF. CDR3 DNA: TGTGCCAGTAGTAGGGCTAGCGGGGACCTCTCCTACGAGCAGTACTTC.

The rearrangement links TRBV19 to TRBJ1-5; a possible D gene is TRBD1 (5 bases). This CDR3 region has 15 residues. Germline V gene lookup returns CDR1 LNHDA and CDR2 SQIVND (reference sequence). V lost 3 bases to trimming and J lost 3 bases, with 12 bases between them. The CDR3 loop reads CASSMGGGPNQPQHF. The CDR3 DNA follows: TGTGCCAGTAGTATGGGCGGGGGACCCAATCAGCCCCAGCATTTT.

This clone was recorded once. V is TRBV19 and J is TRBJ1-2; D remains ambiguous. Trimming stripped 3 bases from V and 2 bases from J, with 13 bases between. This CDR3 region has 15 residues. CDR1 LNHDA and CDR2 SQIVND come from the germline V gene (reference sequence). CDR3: CASSIQVGANYGYTF. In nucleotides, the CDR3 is TGTGCCAGTAGTATCCAGGTTGGCGCGAACTATGGCTACACCTTC.

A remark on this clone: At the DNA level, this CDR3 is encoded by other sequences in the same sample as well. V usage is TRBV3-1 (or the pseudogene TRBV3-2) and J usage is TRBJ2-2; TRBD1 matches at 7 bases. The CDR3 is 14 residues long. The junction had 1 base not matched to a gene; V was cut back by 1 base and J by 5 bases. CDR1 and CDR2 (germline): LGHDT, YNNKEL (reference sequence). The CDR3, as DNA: TGTGCCAGCAGCCAAGCAGGGGGTACCGGGGAGCTGTTTTTT. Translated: CASSQAGGTGELFF.

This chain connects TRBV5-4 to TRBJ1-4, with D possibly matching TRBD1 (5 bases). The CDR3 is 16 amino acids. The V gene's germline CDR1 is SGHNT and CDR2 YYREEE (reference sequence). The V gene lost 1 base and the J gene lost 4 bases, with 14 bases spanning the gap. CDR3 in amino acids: CASSLKGVQNNEKLFF. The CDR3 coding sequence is TGTGCCAGCAGCTTGAAAGGGGTCCAAAATAATGAAAAACTGTTTTTT.

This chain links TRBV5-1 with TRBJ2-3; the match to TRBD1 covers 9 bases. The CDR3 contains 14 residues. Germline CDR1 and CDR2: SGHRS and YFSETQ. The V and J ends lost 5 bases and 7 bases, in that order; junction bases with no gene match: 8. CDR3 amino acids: CASRNTGGGNTQYF. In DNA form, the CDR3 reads TGCGCCAGCAGAAATACAGGGGGCGGCAATACGCAGTATTTT. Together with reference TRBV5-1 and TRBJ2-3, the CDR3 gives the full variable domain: KAGVTQTPRYLIKTRGQQVTLSCSPISGHRSVSWYQQTPGQGLQFLFEYFSETQRNKGNFPGRFSGRQFSNSRSEMNVSTLELGDSALYLCASRNTGGGNTQYFGPGTRLTVL.

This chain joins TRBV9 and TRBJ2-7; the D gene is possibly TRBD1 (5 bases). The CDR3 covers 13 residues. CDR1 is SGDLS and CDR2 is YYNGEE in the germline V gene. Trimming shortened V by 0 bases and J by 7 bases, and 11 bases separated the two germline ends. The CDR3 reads CASSVGIGAEQYF. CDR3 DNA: TGTGCCAGCAGCGTAGGAATTGGGGCGGAGCAGTACTTC.

This CDR3 reads CSVGTRVMGEKLFF. CDR3 DNA: TGCAGCGTTGGGACCAGGGTAATGGGGGAAAAACTGTTTTTT. The chain combines TRBV29-1 with TRBJ1-4; tentatively, D is TRBD1 (5 bases). V lost 4 bases and J 8 bases, leaving 17 bases between the germline ends. Germline assignment: CDR1 SQVTM and CDR2 ANQGSEA. The CDR3 is 14 amino acids.

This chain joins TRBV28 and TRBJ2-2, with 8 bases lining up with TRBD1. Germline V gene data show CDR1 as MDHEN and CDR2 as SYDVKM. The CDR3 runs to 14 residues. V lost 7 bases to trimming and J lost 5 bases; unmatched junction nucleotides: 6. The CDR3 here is CASKGQGLTGELFF. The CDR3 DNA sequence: TGTGCCAGCAAAGGACAGGGTTTAACCGGGGAGCTGTTTTTT.

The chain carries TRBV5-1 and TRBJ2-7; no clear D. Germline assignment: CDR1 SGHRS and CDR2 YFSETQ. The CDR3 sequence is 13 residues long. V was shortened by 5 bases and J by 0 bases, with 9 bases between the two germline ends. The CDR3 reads CASRFLASYEQYF. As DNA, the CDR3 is TGCGCCAGCAGATTTTTGGCCTCCTACGAGCAGTACTTC.

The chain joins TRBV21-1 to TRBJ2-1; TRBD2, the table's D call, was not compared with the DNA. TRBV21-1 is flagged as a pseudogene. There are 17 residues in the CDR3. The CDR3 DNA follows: TGTGCCAGCAGCAAGGCCTCCGGGGGGGTCCTTTACAATGAGCAGTTCTTC. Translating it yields CASSKASGGVLYNEQFF.

The CDR3 DNA is TGTGCCAGCAGCTCGGGACTGCCGTTCTCGGAGCAGTTCTTC. Translation: CASSSGLPFSEQFF. The rearrangement uses TRBV11-3 and TRBJ2-1, with D tentatively TRBD2 (6 bases). Trimming took 4 bases from V and 10 from J, leaving 17 bases between them. There are 14 residues in the CDR3. CDR1 and CDR2 (germline): SGHNT, YENEEA.

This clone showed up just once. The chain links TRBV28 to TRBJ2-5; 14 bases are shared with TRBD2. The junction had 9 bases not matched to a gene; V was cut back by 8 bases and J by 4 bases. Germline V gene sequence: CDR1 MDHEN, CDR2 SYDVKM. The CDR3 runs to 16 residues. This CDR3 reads CASLSGLAGVGETQYF. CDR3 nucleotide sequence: TGTGCCAGCCTCTCGGGACTAGCGGGAGTAGGAGAGACCCAGTACTTC. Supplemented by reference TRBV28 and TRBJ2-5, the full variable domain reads DVKVTQSSRYLVKRTGEKVFLECVQDMDHENMFWYRQDPGLGLRLIYFSYDVKMKEKGDIPEGYSVSREKKERFSLILESASTNQTSMYLCASLSGLAGVGETQYFGPGTRLLVL.

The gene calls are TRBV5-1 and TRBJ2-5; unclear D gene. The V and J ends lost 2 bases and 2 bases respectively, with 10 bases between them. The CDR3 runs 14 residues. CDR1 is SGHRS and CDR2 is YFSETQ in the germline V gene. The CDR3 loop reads CASSFRLDQETQYF. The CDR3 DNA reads TGCGCCAGCAGCTTCCGACTGGATCAAGAGACCCAGTACTTC.